The rows below give T cell receptor beta chains drawn from one sample of a study of T cell responses to AZD1222 COVID-19 vaccine. Clones were read by immunoSEQ multiplex PCR, and TCRdb kept only the in-frame ones, dropping some. The repertoire holds 150,000 or so clones, 89% seen once, with 5.1% in the top ten. This sample comprised peripheral blood, obtained on day 0 of AZD1222 vaccination. The receptors originated from an adult in good health. Both conserved end residues are trimmed from each CDR3.

TRBV5-1	ASRRGQENSPLH
TRBV5-1	ASSLDGDGYT
TRBV27	ASSLCLNFRVMNTEAF
TRBV12-3/TRBV12-4	ASSSGDRGGYT
TRBV21-1	ASFGRGSMNTEAF
TRBV2	ASIGGGQETQY
TRBV7-3	ASSLGTGLGTDTQY
TRBV21-1	ASSTSGDWDNQPQH
TRBV6-4	ASSDSAGMNTGELF
TRBV6-2/TRBV6-3	ASSSLAGPTDTQY
TRBV30	AWSVRLSAGAYRNEQF
TRBV6-5	ASSPGQAYYGYT
TRBV7-9	ASSDSYRTENTEAF
TRBV18	ASSPQPQGLRGYT
TRBV18	ASSLNVGEREKLF